This paragraph covers one T cell receptor (beta chain) sequence. This sample is part of a study of blood T cell repertoires in COVID-19. Study details: T cells, B-cell-depleted T cells, or PBMCs provided the cDNA or gDNA that served as material.

In the original processing: Estimation of nucleated cell counts was performed using reference gene primer amplification. Repertoires were generated with immunoSEQ multiplex PCR, while TCRdb's copy carries only in-frame clones and drops some. That table supplies the V and J calls and clone size; D and trimming were determined from the DNA. The sample has 200,000 or so clones; roughly 85% are singletons. Germline assignment: CDR1 SGHKS and CDR2 YYEKEE (reference sequence). The V end lost 3 bases, the J end lost 7 bases, and 14 bases lay between the germline ends. CDR3 size: 13 residues. V usage is TRBV5-5 and J usage is TRBJ2-7; D unclear. The sequence was collected from a woman in her thirties or forties with acute COVID-19. The sample consisted of PBMCs or T cells enriched from blood (not recorded which). The CDR3 protein is CASSSGLSEEQYF. Written as DNA, the CDR3 is TGTGCCAGCAGCTCCGGGTTATCGGAAGAGCAGTACTTC.